The clone carrying this T cell receptor beta chain was detected only a few times. Its antigen is unidentified. Looked up from germline, CDR1 is SGHNT and CDR2 is YYREEE (reference sequence). The CDR3 contains 15 residues. V gave up 0 bases and J gave up 0 bases, with 9 bases separating them. The data stem from a study of beta chain features in type 1 diabetes. General study points: Insertions were fewer and deletions more numerous at VDJ junctions in type 1 diabetes patients. Moderate but significant shortening of TCRB CDR3s was recorded in all four CD4+ subsets from Type 1 diabetes patients. Among patients, naive, central memory and Treg TCRB repertoires appeared more similar than among healthy donors.

The collection from each donor was one heparinised blood draw averaging about 116 mL. Post-sort purity exceeded 98% for all sorted populations. Investigators reverse transcribed all isolated RNA, so they sequenced expressed TCRB transcripts. Clones were read by immunoSEQ multiplex PCR, and TCRdb kept only the in-frame ones, dropping some. The sample records 150,000 to 190,000 clones, around a tenth being singletons. The chain links TRBV5-4 to TRBJ1-2, with D hard to call. This TCR came from a young man with type 1 diabetes. The sample was central memory CD4+ T cells from blood. CDR3 nucleotides: TGTGCCAGCAGCTTGGTAGCGGGGACTAACTATGGCTACACCTTC. Its protein product is CASSLVAGTNYGYTF.